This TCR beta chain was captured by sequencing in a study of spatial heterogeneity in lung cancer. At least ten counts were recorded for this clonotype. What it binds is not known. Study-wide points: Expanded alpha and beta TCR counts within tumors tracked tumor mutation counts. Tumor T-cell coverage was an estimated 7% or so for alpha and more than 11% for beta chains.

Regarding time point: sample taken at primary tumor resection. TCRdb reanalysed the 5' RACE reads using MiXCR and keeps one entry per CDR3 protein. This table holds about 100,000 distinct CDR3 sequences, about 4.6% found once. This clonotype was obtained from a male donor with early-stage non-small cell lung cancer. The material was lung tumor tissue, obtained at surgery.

The CDR3, as DNA: TGCAGTGCGAGGACAGGAAAGAACAATTCACCCCTCCACTTT. As protein: CSARTGKNNSPLHF. The V gene is TRBV20-1, the J gene TRBJ1-6; 7 bases align to TRBD1. This CDR3 is 14 amino acids long. Germline CDR1 and CDR2: DFQATT and SNEGSKA (reference sequence). J was trimmed by 7 bases and V by 6 bases; bases with no gene match: 9.